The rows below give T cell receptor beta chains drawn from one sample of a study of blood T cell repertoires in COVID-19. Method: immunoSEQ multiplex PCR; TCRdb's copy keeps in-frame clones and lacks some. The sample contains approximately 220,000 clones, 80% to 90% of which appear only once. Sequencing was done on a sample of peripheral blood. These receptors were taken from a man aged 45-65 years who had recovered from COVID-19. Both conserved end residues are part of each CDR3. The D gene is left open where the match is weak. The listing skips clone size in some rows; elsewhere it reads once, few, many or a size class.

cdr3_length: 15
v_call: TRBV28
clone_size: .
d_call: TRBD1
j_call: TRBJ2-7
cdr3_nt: TGTGCCAGCAGTTCTGGGGACAGGGGGCCCTACGAGCAGTACTTC
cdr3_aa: CASSSGDRGPYEQYF

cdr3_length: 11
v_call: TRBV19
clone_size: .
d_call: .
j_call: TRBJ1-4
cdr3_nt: TGTGCCGGGGAGAAATATGAAAAACTGTTTTTT
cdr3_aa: CAGEKYEKLFF

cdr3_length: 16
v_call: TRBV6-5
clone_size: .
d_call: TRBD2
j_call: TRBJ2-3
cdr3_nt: TGTGCCAGCAGTTACTCGCTAGCGGTTCGGGCAGATACGCAGTATTTT
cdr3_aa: CASSYSLAVRADTQYF

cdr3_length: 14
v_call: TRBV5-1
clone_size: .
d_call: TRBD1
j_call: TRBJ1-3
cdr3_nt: TGCGCCAGCAGCGACGGGACAGTCGGAAACACCATATATTTT
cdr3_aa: CASSDGTVGNTIYF

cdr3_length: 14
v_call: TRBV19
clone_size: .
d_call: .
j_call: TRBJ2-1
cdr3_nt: TGTGCCAGCGGAGCTGCGAGCTCCTACAATGAGCAGTTCTTC
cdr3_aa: CASGAASSYNEQFF

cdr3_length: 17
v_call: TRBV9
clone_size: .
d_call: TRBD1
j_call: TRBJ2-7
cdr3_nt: TGTGCCAGCAGCGCGAGGCCTGGGACAGGGGGCACCTACGAGCAGTACTTC
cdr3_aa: CASSARPGTGGTYEQYF

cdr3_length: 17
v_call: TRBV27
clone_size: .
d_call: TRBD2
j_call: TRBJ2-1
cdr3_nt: TGTGCCAGCAGCCTCCCCCGACTAGCGGGAAACTACAATGAGCAGTTCTTC
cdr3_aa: CASSLPRLAGNYNEQFF

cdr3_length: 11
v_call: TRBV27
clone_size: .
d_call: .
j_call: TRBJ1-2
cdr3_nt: TGTGCCAGCAGGGGGAGACATGGCTACACCTTC
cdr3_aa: CASRGRHGYTF

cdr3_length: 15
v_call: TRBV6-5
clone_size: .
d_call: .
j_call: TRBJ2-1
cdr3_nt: TGTGCCAGCAGTCGGGACACCTACCCCTACAATGAGCAGTTCTTC
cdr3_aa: CASSRDTYPYNEQFF

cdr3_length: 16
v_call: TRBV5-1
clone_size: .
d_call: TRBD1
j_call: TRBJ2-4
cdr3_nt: TGCGCCAGCAGCTTGACAGGGGGCGTATCCAAAAACATTCAGTACTTC
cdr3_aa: CASSLTGGVSKNIQYF

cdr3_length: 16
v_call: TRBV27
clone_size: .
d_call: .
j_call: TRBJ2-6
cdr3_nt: TGTGCCAGCAGTTTTGCCAGGGCCTCTGGGGCCAACGTCCTGACTTTC
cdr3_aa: CASSFARASGANVLTF

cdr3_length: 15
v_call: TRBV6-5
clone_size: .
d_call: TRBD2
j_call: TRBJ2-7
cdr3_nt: TGTGCCAGCAGTTACACTAGCGGGAGGGTGGGGGAGCAGTACTTC
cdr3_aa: CASSYTSGRVGEQYF

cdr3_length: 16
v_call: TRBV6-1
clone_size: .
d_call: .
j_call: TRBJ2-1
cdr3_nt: TGTGCCAGCAGTGAAGCGCGACTAGTGACCTACAATGAGCAGTTCTTC
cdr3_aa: CASSEARLVTYNEQFF

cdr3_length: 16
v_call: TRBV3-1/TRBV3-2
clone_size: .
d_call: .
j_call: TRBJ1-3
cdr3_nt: TGTGCCAGCAGCCAACCAGGGCCATACTCTGGAAACACCATATATTTT
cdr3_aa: CASSQPGPYSGNTIYF

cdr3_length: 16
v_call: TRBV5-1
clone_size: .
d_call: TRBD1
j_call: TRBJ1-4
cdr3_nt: TGCGCCAGCAGCTTGGGGACAGGGGCTCGTAATGAAAAACTGTTTTTT
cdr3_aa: CASSLGTGARNEKLFF

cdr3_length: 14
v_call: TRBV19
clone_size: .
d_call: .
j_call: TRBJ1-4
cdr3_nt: TGTGCCAGTAGTATTCAGGCCCTTAATGAAAAACTGTTTTTT
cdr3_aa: CASSIQALNEKLFF

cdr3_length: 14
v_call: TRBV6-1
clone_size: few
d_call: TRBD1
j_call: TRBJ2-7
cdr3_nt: TGTGCCAGCGGTGAGGGACAGCCCCCCTACGAGCAGTACTTC
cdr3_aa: CASGEGQPPYEQYF

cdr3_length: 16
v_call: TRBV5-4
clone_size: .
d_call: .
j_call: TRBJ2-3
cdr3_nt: TGTGCCAGCAGCTTGGGCGTAGGGGGAGGCACAGATACGCAGTATTTT
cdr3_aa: CASSLGVGGGTDTQYF